The 8 T cell receptor beta chains presented below share a single source sample, sequenced in a study of CD8 T cells in ankylosing spondylitis. MiXCR, applied by TCRdb to the 5' RACE reads, yields one record per CDR3 protein. Of some 130,000 distinct CDR3 sequences detected, around 13% appear once; the ten largest clones hold approximately 3%. Sequenced input: blood, either unsorted or a sorted T cell fraction (not recorded which). These receptors all come from a female donor with ankylosing spondylitis or in good health (not recorded which).

V and J are TRBV7-3 and TRBJ1-1; D call uncertain. In germline, CDR1 is SGHTA, CDR2 FQGTGA. There are 15 residues in the CDR3. V lost 1 base to trimming and J lost 1 base, with 10 bases between them. The CDR3 loop reads CASSLRGGQNTEAFF. The CDR3 DNA follows: TGTGCCAGCAGCTTAAGGGGAGGGCAGAACACTGAAGCTTTCTTT. Full variable domain (missing parts from reference TRBV7-3 and TRBJ1-1): GAGVSQTPSNKVTEKGKYVELRCDPISGHTALYWYRQSLGQGPEFLIYFQGTGAADDSGLPNDRFFAVRPEGSVSTLKIQRTERGDSAVYLCASSLRGGQNTEAFFGQGTRLTVV.

This clonotype was recorded many times. V gene TRBV6-1 combines with J gene TRBJ2-2; D is possibly TRBD1 or TRBD2 (5 bases each). This CDR3 spans 16 amino acids. The germline V gene has CDR1 MNHNS and CDR2 SASEGT. Deletions cut 6 bases from V and 9 bases from J, with 23 bases between. CDR3 in DNA: TGTGCCAGCAGGACCAAACCGGGACCTCTGGTCCGGGAGCTGTTTTTT. Residues: CASRTKPGPLVRELFF.

In its sample, this clonotype was seen a few times. The rearrangement joins TRBV27 to TRBJ1-2, with a tentative D call TRBD1 (6 bases). The CDR3 loop spans 13 amino acids. Germline assignment: CDR1 MNHEY and CDR2 SMNVEV (reference sequence). Trimming stripped 4 bases from V and 7 bases from J, with 13 bases between. CDR3 in amino acids: CASSSGGFSGYTF. The CDR3 bases are TGTGCCAGCAGTTCCGGGGGCTTCAGTGGCTACACCTTC.

The sample holds many counts of this clonotype. The chain links TRBV20-1 to TRBJ1-1; D uncertain. The V and J ends lost 6 bases and 6 bases respectively, with 17 bases between them. CDR3 length equals 13 residues. Per germline, CDR1 DFQATT and CDR2 SNEGSKA (reference sequence). The CDR3 coding sequence is TGCAGTGCGCCTGGTAGATCGGGCGCTGAAGCTTTCTTT. Translating it yields CSAPGRSGAEAFF.

The chain carries TRBV20-1 and TRBJ1-5; 7 bases fit TRBD1. Per germline, CDR1 DFQATT and CDR2 SNEGSKA (reference sequence). The CDR3 covers 16 residues. J gave up 1 base and V 0 bases, and 6 bases lay outside the gene matches. CDR3 region: CSAREGQSRSNQPQHF. CDR3 in DNA: TGCAGTGCTAGAGAGGGACAGAGTAGGAGCAATCAGCCCCAGCATTTT.

The chain recombines TRBV6-2 or TRBV6-3 with TRBJ2-7, with D perhaps matching TRBD1 (6 bases). The CDR3 has 14 amino acids. The germline V gene encodes CDR1 MNHEY and CDR2 SVGEGT. V was clipped by 7 bases and J by 6 bases, with 19 bases between them. CDR3 in amino acids: CASIGQGTSVEQYF. The CDR3 nucleotides are TGTGCCAGCATTGGCCAGGGGACCTCCGTCGAGCAGTACTTC.

This clonotype was observed many times. The chain employs TRBV20-1 and TRBJ2-3; D uncertain. V lost 0 bases and J lost 9, with 19 bases in between. Germline lookup yields CDR1 DFQATT and CDR2 SNEGSKA (reference sequence). This CDR3 region has 15 residues. The CDR3 region is CSARDGPPIWETQYF. For the CDR3, the DNA is TGCAGTGCTAGAGATGGACCCCCGATCTGGGAAACGCAGTATTTT.

There are a few counts of this clonotype. In nucleotides, the CDR3 is TGCAGTGCTAGAGTCGAAGGGCCAAGGAATAATGAAAAACTGTTTTTT. Translation: CSARVEGPRNNEKLFF. The chain uses TRBV20-1 and TRBJ1-4; D call uncertain. CDR3 size: 16 residues. V was shortened by 1 base and J by 4 bases, with 16 bases between the two germline ends. In germline, CDR1 is DFQATT, CDR2 SNEGSKA (reference sequence).